This TCR beta chain was observed in a study of vaccination and CD4 T cells after COVID-19. The wider study: Convalescent persons amounted to six males plus four females, two of whom were Hispanic. Post-COVID draws came a median approximately 94 days after diagnosis (range 35 to 161).

CD4+ T cells that had been cultured provided DNA sequenced with the Oncomine TCR Beta short-read assay. TCRdb re-called the PCR reads with MiXCR, one entry per CDR3 protein. Of about 18,000 distinct CDR3 sequences in the sample, 53% were seen once. V lost 5 bases and J lost 7; bases outside the gene matches: 10. CDR1 is SGHTA and CDR2 is FQGTGA in the germline V gene. This CDR3 has 15 residues. As for treatment: approximately nine-day PBMC culture with coronavirus spike peptide pools or control peptides (ViraFEST assay). The table lists this clonotype with a count of one. Its target is not known. This rearrangement joins TRBV7-3 to TRBJ2-1, with TRBD1 matching over 8 bases. This receptor was identified in a human donor who had recovered from COVID-19. The input for sequencing was CD4+ T cells from blood, cultured in vitro, taken before SARS-CoV-2 vaccination. CDR3 protein: CASSREQGALNEQFF. As DNA, the CDR3 is TGTGCCAGCAGCCGGGAGCAGGGGGCTCTTAATGAGCAGTTCTTC.